The sample holds a few counts of the clone carrying this T cell receptor beta chain. This specimen comes from a study of blood T cell repertoires in COVID-19. Study details: Whether acute or convalescent, the COVID-19 samples came from the United States, Italy and Spain. The analysed material was cDNA or gDNA that came from T cells, B-cell-depleted T cells, or PBMCs.

Looked up from germline, CDR1 is LGHDT and CDR2 is YNNKEL (reference sequence). The trim removed 0 bases at V and 2 bases at J, leaving 8 bases unmatched. The CDR3 extends over 18 amino acids. Original methodology: Scientists estimated how many nucleated cells there were by amplifying reference gene primers. Method: immunoSEQ multiplex PCR; TCRdb's copy keeps in-frame clones and lacks some. The DNA gave D and trimming, while V, J and clone size come from that table. This table has fewer than 250,000 clones, roughly nine tenths appearing once. The rearrangement joins TRBV3-1 (or the pseudogene TRBV3-2) to TRBJ2-5; 11 bases map to TRBD2. The receptor comes from a man aged 35 to 55 with acute or convalescent COVID-19. Sample: peripheral blood. The CDR3 DNA is TGTGCCAGCAGCCAAGATCTCAATCTAGCGGGGGGACAAGAGACCCAGTACTTC. Translating it yields CASSQDLNLAGGQETQYF.